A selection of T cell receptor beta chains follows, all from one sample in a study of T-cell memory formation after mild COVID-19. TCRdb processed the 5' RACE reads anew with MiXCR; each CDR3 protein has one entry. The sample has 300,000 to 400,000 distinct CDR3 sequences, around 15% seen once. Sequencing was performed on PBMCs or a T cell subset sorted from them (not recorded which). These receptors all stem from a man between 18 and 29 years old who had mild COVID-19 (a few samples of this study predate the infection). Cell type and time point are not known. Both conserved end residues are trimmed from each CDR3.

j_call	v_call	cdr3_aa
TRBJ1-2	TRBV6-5	ASMGGSNYGYT
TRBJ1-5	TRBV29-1	SVTLAVNQPQH
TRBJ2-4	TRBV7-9	ASSLVVGLAKNIQY
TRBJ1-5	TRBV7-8	ASSLIRKDQPQH
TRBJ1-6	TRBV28	ASSSGHLRSPLH
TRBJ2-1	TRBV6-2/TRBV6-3	ASSYPHTGQGEANEQF
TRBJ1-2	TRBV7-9	ASSRDMDRDAGYT
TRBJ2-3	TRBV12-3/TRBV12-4	ASSSNRGADTQY
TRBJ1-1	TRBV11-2	ASSARHGSYEAF
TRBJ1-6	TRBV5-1	ASSLAGIVYNSPLH
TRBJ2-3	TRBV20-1	SAYRTGGSQDTQY
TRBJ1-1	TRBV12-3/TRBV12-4	ASSWTGNEAF